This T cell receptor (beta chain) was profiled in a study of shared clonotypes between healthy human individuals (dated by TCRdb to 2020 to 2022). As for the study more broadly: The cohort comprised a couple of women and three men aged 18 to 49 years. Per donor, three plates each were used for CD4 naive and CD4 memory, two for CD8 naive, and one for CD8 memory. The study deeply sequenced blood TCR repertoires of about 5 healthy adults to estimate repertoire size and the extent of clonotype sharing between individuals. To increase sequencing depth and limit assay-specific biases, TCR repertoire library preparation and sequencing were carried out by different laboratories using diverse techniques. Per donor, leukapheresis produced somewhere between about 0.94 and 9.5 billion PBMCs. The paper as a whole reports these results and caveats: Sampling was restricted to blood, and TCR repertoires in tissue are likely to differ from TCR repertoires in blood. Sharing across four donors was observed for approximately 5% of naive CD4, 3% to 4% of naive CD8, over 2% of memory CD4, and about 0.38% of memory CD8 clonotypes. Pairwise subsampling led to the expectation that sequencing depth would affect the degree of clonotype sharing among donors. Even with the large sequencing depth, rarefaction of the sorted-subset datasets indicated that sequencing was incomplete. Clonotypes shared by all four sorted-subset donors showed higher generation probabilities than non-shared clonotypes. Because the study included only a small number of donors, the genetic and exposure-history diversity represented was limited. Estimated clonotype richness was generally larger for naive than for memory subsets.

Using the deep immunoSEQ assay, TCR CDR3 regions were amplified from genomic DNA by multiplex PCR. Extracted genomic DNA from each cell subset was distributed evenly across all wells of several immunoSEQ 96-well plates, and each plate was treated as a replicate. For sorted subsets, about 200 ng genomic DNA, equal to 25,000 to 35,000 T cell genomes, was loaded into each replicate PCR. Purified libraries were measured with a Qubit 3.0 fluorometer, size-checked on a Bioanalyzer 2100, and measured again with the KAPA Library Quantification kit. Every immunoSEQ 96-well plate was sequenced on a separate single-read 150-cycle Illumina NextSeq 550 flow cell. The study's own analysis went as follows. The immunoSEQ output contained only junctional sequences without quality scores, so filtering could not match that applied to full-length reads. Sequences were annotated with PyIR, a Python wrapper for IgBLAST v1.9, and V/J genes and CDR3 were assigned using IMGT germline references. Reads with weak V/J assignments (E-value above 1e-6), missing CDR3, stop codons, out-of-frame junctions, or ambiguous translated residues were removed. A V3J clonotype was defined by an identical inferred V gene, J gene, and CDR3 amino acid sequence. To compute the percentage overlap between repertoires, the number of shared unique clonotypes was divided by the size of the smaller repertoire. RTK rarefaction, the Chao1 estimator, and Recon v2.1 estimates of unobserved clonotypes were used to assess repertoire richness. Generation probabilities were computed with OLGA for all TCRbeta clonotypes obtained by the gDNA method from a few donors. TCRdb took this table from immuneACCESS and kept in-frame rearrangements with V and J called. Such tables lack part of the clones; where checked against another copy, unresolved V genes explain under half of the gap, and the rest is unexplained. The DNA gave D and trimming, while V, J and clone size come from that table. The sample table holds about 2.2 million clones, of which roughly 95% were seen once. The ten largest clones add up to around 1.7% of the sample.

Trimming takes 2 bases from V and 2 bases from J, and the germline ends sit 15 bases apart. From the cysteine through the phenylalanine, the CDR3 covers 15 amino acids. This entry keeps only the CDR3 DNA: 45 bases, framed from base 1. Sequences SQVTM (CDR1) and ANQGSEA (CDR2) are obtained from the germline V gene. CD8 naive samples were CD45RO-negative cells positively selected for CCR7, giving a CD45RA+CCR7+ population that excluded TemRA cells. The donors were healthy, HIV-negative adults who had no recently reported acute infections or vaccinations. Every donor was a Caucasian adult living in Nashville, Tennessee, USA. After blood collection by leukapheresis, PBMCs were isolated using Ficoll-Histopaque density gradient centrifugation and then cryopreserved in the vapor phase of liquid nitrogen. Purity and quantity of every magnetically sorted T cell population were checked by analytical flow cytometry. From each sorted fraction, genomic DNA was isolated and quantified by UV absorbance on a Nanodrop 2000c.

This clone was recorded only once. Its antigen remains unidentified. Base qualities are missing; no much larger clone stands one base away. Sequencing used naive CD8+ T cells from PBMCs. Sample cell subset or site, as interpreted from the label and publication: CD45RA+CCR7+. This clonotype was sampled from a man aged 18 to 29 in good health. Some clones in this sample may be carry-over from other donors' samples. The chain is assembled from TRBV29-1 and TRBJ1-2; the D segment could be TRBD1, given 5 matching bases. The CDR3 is CSVERPREGNYGYTF. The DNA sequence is TGCAGCGTTGAAAGGCCTCGCGAGGGGAACTATGGCTACACCTTC.